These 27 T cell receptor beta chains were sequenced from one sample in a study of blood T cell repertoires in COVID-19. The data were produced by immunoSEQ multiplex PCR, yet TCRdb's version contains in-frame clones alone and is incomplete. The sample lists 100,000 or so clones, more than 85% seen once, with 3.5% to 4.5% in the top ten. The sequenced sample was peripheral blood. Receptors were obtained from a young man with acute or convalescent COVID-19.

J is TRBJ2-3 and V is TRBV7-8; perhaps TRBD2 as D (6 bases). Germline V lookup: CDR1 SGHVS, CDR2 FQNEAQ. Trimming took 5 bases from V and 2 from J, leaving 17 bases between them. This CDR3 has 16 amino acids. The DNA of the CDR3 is TGTGCCAGCAGCCCCCAGGGAGCGGGTAACACAGATACGCAGTATTTT. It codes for CASSPQGAGNTDTQYF.

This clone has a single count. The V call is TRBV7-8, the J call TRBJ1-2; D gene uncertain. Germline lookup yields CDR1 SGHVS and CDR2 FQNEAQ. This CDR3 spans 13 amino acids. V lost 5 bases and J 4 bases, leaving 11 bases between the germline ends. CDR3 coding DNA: TGTGCCAGCAGCCCAATACAGAGCTATGGCTACACCTTC. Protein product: CASSPIQSYGYTF.

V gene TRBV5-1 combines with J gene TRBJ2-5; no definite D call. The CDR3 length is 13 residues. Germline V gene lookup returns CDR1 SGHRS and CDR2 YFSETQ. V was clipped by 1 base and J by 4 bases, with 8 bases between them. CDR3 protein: CASSLSMAETQYF. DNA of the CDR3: TGCGCCAGCAGCTTGAGTATGGCAGAGACCCAGTACTTC.

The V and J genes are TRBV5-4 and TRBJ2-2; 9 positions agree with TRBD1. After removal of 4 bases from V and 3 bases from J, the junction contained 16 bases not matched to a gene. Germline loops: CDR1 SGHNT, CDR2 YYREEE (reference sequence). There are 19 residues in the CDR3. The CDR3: CASSLRPWTGDAYTGELFF. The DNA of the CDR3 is TGTGCCAGCAGCCTACGCCCTTGGACAGGGGACGCATACACCGGGGAGCTGTTTTTT.

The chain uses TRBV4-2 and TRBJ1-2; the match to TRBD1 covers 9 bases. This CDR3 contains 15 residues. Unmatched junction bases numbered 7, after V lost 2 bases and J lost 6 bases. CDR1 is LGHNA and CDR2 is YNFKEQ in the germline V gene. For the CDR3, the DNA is TGTGCCAGCAGCCAACCGGAGGACAGGGGTAATGGCTACACCTTC. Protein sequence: CASSQPEDRGNGYTF.

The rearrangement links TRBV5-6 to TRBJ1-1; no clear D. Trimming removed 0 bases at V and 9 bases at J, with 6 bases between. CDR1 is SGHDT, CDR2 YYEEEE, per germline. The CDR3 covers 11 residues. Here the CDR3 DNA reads TGTGCCAGCAGCTTGGGGGCGCAAGCTTTCTTT. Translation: CASSLGAQAFF.

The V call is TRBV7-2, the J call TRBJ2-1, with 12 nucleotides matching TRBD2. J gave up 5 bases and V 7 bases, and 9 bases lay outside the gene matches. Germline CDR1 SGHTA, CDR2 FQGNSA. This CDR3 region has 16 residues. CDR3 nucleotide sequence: TGTGCCAGCAAAAAGGGACTAGCGGGCCCCAACAATGAGCAGTTCTTC. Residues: CASKKGLAGPNNEQFF.

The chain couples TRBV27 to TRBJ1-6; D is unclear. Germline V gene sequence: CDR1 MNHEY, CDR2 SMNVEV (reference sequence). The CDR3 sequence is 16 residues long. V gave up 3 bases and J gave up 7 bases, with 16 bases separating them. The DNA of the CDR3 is TGTGCCAGCAGTTTCGGTATTTGGGAGAAAAATTCACCCCTCCACTTT. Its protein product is CASSFGIWEKNSPLHF.

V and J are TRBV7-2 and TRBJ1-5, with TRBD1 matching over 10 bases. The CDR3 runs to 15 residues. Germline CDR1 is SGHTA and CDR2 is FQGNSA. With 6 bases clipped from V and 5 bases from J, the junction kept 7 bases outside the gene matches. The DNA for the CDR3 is TGTGCCAGCAGGGCAGGGACAGGGGTCTATCAGCCCCAGCATTTT. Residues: CASRAGTGVYQPQHF.

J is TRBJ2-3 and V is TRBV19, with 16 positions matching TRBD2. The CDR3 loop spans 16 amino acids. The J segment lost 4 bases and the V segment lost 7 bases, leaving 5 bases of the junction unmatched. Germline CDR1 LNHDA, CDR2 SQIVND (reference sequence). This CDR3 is CASTLGLAGGPDTQYF. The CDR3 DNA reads TGTGCCAGTACCCTGGGACTAGCGGGGGGGCCAGATACGCAGTATTTT.

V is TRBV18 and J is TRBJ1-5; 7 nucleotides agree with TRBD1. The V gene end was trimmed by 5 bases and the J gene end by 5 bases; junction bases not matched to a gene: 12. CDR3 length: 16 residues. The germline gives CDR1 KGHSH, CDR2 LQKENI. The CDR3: CASSSLSGQSYQPQHF. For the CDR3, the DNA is TGTGCCAGCTCATCTCTCTCGGGACAGTCCTATCAGCCCCAGCATTTT.

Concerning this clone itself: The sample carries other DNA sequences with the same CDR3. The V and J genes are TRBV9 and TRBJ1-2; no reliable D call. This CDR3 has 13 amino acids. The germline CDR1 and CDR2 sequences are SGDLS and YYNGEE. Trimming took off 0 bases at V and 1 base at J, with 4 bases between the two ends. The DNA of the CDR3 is TGTGCCAGCAGCGTAGTCGTTAACTATGGCTACACCTTC. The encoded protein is CASSVVVNYGYTF. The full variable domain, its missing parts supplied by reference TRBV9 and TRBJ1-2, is DSGVTQTPKHLITATGQRVTLRCSPRSGDLSVYWYQQSLDQGLQFLIQYYNGEERAKGNILERFSAQQFPDLHSELNLSSLELGDSALYFCASSVVVNYGYTFGSGTRLTVV.

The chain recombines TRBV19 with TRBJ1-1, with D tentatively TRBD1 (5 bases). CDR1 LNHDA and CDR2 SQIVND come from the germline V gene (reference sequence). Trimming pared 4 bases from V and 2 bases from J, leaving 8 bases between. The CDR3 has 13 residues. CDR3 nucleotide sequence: TGTGCCAGTAGTACGGGGGTAAACACTGAAGCTTTCTTT. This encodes CASSTGVNTEAFF.

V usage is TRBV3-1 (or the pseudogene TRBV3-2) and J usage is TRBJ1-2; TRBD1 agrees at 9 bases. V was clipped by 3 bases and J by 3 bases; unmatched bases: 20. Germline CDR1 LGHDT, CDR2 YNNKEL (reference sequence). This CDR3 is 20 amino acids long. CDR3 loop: CASSHPLTPDRDRDDYGYTF. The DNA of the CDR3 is TGTGCCAGCAGCCACCCCCTCACCCCGGACCGGGACAGGGACGACTATGGCTACACCTTC.

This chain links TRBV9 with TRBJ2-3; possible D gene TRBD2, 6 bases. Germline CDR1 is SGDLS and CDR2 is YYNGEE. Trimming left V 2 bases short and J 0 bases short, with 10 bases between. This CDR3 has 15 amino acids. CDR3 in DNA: TGTGCCAGCAGCGTCTTCGGGACTAGCACAGATACGCAGTATTTT. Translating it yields CASSVFGTSTDTQYF.

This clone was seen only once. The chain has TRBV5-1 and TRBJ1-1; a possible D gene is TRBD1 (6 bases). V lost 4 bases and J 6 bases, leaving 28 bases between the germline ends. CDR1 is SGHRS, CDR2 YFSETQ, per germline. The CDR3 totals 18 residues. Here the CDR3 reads CASSPVGGAVSQTSEAFF. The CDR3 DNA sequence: TGCGCCAGCAGCCCTGTTGGGGGGGCGGTCTCACAAACCTCTGAAGCTTTCTTT. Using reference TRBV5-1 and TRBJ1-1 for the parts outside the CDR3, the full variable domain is KAGVTQTPRYLIKTRGQQVTLSCSPISGHRSVSWYQQTPGQGLQFLFEYFSETQRNKGNFPGRFSGRQFSNSRSEMNVSTLELGDSALYLCASSPVGGAVSQTSEAFFGQGTRLTVV.

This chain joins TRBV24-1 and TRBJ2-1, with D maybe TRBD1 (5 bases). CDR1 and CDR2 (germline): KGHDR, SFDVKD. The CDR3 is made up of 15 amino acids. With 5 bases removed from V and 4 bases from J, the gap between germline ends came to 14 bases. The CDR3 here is CATSGQGEPYNEQFF. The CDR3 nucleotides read TGTGCCACCAGTGGCCAGGGTGAACCTTACAATGAGCAGTTCTTC.

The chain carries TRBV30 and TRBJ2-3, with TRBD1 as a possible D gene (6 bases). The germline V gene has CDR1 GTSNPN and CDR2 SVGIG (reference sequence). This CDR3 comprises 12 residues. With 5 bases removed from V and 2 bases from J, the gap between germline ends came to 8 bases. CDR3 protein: CAWQGSTDTQYF. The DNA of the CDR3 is TGTGCCTGGCAGGGGTCCACAGATACGCAGTATTTT.

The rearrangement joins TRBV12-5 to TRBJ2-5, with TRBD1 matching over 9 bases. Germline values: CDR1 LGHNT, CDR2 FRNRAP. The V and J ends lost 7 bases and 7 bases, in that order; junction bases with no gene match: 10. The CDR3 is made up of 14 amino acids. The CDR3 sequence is CASAQGTGPVTQYF. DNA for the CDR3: TGTGCTAGTGCCCAGGGGACAGGGCCGGTGACCCAGTACTTC.

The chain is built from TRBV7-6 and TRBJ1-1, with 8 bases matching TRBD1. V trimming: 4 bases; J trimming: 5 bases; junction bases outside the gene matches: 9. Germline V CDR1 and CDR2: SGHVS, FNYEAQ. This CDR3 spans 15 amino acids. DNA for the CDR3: TGTGCCAGCAGCTCTCCAGGGGGCGCGATAACTGAAGCTTTCTTT. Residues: CASSSPGGAITEAFF.

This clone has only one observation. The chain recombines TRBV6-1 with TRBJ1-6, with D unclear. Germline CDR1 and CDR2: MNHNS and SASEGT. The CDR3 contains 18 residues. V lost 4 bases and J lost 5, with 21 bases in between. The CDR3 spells CASSGTYSNLRDNSPLHF. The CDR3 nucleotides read TGTGCCAGCAGTGGAACCTACAGTAACCTTAGAGATAATTCACCCCTCCACTTT.

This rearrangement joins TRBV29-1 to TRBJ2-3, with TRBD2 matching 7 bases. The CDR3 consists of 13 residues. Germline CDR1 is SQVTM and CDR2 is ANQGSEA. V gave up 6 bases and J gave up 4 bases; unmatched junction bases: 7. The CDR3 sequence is CSVLTSWADTQYF. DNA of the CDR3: TGCAGCGTCCTGACTAGCTGGGCAGATACGCAGTATTTT.

CDR3 residues: CASTSRGNTEAFF. DNA of the CDR3: TGTGCCAGCACCTCCAGGGGTAACACTGAAGCTTTCTTT. This chain joins TRBV12-3 or TRBV12-4 and TRBJ1-1; maybe TRBD1 (6 bases). The CDR3 has 13 amino acids. Trimming pared 7 bases from V and 2 bases from J, leaving 11 bases between.

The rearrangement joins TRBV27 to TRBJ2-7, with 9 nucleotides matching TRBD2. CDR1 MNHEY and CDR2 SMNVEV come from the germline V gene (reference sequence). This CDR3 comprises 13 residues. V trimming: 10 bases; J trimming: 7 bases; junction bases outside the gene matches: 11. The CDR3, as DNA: TGTGCCATCCCTGGACTAGCGCATAGGGAGCAGTACTTC. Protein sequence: CAIPGLAHREQYF.

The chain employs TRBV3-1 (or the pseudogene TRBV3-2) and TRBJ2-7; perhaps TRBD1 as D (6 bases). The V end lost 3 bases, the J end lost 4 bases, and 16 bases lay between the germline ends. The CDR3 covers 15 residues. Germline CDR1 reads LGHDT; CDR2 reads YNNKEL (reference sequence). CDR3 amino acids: CASSHRPGQGYEQYF. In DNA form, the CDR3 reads TGTGCCAGCAGCCACAGACCGGGCCAGGGGTACGAGCAGTACTTC.

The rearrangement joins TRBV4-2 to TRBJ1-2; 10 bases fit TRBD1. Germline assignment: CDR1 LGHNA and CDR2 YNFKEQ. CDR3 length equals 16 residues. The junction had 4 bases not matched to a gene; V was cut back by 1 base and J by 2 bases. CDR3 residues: CASSQGDRGENYGYTF. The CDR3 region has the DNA TGTGCCAGCAGCCAAGGGGACAGGGGTGAGAACTATGGCTACACCTTC.

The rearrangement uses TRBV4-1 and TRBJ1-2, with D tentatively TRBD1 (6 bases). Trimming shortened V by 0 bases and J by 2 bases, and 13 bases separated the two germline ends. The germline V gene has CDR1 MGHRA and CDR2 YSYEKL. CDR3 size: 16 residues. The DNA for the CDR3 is TGCGCCAGCAGCCAAGAAAGGGCGAGGGGGAACTATGGCTACACCTTC. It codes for CASSQERARGNYGYTF.